This T cell receptor (beta chain) derives from a study of blood T cell repertoires in COVID-19. Study summary: Some COVID-19 samples were acute and others convalescent; all came from the United States, Italy and Spain. PBMCs, B-cell-depleted T cells, or T cells were the source of the cDNA or gDNA that made up the material.

Sequenced by immunoSEQ multiplex PCR; TCRdb stores in-frame clones only, minus some. The sample yields 200,000 to 250,000 clones, roughly 80% seen once. Across 24 US areas, participants ranged in age from about 18 to 90 years. The CDR3 loop spans 13 amino acids. Trimming removed 7 bases at V and 4 bases at J, with 10 bases between. Germline V gene sequence: CDR1 WNHNN, CDR2 SYGVQD (reference sequence). The sample taken for sequencing was PBMCs or T cells enriched from blood (not recorded which). The origin of this receptor is a middle-aged woman with acute COVID-19. The chain has TRBV10-1 and TRBJ2-2, with D perhaps TRBD2 (5 bases). The CDR3 DNA reads as TGCGCCAGCAATAGAGGGAGCACCGGGGAGCTGTTTTTT. Translation: CASNRGSTGELFF.